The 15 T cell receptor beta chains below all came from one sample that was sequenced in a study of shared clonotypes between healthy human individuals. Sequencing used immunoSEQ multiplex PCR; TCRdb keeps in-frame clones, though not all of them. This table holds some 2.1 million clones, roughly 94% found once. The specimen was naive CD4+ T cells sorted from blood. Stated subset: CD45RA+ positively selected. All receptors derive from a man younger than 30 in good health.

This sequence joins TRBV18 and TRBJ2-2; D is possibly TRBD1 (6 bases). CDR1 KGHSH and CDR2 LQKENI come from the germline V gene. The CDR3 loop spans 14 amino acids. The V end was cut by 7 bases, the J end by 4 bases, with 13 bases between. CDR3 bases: TGTGCCAGCTTGAGACAGGTCTCCACCGGGGAGCTGTTTTTT. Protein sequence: CASLRQVSTGELFF.

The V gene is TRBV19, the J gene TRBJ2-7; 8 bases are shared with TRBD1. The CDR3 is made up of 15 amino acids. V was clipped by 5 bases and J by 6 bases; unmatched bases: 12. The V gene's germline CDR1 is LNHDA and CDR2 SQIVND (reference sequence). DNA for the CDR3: TGTGCCAGTAGTCCAATGACAGGGGCTGGGGCCGAGCAGTACTTC. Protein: CASSPMTGAGAEQYF.

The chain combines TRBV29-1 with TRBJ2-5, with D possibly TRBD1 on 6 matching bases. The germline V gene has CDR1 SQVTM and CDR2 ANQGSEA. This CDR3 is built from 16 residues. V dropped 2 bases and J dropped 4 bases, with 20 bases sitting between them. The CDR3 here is CSVEYLHRASLETQYF. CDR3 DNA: TGCAGCGTTGAATATCTGCACAGGGCTTCGTTAGAGACCCAGTACTTC.

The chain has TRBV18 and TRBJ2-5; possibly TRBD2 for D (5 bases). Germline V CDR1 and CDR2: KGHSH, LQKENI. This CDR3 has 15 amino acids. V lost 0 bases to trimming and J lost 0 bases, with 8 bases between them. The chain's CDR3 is CASSPPQRNQETQYF. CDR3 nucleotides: TGTGCCAGCTCACCACCTCAGCGGAACCAAGAGACCCAGTACTTC.

Here the CDR3 reads CASSEALLGSPLHF. In nucleotides, the CDR3 is TGTGCCAGCAGTGAAGCGCTTCTAGGATCACCCCTCCACTTT. The chain is built from TRBV2 and TRBJ1-6, with D unclear. Germline V gene sequence: CDR1 SNHLY, CDR2 FYNNEI. V was shortened by 0 bases and J by 10 bases, with 10 bases between the two germline ends. The length of the CDR3 is 14 residues.

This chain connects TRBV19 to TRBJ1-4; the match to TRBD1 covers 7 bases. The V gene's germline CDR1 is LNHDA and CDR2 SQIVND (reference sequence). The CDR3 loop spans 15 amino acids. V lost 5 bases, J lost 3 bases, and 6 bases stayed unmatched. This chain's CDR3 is CASSPRQGSNEKLFF. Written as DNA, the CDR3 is TGTGCCAGTAGTCCCCGACAGGGATCTAATGAAAAACTGTTTTTT.

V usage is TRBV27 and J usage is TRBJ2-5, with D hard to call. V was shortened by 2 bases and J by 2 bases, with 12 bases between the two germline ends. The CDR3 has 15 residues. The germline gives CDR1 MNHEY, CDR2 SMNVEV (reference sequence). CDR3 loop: CASSLRWRIQETQYF. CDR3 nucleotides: TGTGCCAGCAGTTTAAGATGGCGGATACAAGAGACCCAGTACTTC.

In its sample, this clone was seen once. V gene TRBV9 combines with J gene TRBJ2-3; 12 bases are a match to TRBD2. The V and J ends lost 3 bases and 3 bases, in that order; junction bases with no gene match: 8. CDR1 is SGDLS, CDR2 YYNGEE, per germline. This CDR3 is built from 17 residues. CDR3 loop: CASSETSGSVVTDTQYF. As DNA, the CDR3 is TGTGCCAGCAGCGAGACTAGCGGGAGTGTCGTGACAGATACGCAGTATTTT.

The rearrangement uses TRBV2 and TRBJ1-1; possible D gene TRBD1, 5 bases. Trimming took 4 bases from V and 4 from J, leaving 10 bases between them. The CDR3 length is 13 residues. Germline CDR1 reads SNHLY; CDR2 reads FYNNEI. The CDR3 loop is CASSGDGGTEAFF. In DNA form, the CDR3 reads TGTGCCAGCAGTGGGGACGGTGGCACTGAAGCTTTCTTT.

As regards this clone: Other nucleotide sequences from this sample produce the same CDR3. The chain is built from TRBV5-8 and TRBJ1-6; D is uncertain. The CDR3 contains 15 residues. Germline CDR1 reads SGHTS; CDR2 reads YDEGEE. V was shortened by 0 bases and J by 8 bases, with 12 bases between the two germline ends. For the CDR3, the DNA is TGTGCCAGCAGCTTGGGGCGGGGATGGGATTCACCCCTCCACTTT. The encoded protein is CASSLGRGWDSPLHF.

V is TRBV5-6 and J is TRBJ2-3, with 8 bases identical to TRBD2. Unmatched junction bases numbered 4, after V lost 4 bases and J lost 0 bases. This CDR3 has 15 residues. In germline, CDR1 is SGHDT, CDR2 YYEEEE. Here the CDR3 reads CASSRGRPSTDTQYF. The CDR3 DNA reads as TGTGCCAGCAGCCGCGGGAGGCCCAGCACAGATACGCAGTATTTT.

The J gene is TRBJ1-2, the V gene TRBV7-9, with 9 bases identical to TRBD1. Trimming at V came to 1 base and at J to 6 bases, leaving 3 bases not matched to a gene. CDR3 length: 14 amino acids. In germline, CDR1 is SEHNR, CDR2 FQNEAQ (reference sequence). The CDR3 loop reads CASSLDRGLNGYTF. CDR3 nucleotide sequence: TGTGCCAGCAGCTTAGACAGGGGGCTTAATGGCTACACCTTC.

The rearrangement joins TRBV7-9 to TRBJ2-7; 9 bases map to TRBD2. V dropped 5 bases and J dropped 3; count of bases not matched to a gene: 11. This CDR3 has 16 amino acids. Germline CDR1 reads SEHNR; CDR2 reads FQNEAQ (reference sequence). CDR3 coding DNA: TGTGCCAGCAGCGAGCATTCGATGCGGGAGGGCTACGAGCAGTACTTC. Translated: CASSEHSMREGYEQYF.

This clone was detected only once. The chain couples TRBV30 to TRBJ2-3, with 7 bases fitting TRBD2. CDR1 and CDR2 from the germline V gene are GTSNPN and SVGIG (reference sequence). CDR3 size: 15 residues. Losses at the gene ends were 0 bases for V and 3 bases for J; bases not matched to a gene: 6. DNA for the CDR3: TGTGCCTGGAGTGTCGCGGGAGTTTCGACAGATACGCAGTATTTT. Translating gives CAWSVAGVSTDTQYF.

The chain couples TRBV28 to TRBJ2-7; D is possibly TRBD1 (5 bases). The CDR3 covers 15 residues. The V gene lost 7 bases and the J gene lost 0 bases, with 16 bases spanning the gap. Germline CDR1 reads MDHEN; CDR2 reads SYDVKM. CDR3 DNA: TGTGCCAGCAAGGGATGGCAGGGAAGCTCCTACGAGCAGTACTTC. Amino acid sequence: CASKGWQGSSYEQYF.